This TCR beta chain was identified in a study of blood T cell repertoires in COVID-19. In the original processing: Quantification of nucleated cells was approximated via reference gene primer amplification. Clones were read by immunoSEQ multiplex PCR, and TCRdb kept only the in-frame ones, dropping some. D and trimming come from the DNA, and the V and J calls and clone size come from that table. The table includes approximately 70,000 clones, roughly 86% detected once. Germline V gives CDR1 MDHEN, CDR2 SYDVKM. The junction had 8 bases not matched to a gene; V was cut back by 5 bases and J by 4 bases. The CDR3 totals 16 residues.

J is TRBJ2-2 and V is TRBV28; 9 bases map to TRBD1. The clonotype comes from a man aged 65 to 79 with active COVID-19. The specimen was peripheral blood. The chain's CDR3 is CASSLYRGQGTGELFF. CDR3 nucleotides: TGTGCCAGCAGTCTCTACAGGGGGCAGGGCACCGGGGAGCTGTTTTTT.